A single sample is the source of the 14 T cell receptor beta chains below, sequenced in a study of blood T cell repertoires in COVID-19. Sequenced by immunoSEQ multiplex PCR; TCRdb stores in-frame clones only, minus some. The sample shows 50,000 to 60,000 clones, 85% to 90% of them seen only once. The sample was peripheral blood. These receptors were obtained from a man between 60 and 75 years old with active COVID-19.

The rearrangement uses TRBV2 and TRBJ1-6, with 8 bases aligning to TRBD1. Trimming took 10 bases from V and 3 from J; bases not matched to a gene: 11. CDR1 and CDR2 (germline): SNHLY, FYNNEI. The CDR3 runs 16 residues. Here the CDR3 DNA reads TGTGCCACCAGAGAGACAGGGGAGGTCTATAATTCACCCCTCCACTTT. Translation gives CATRETGEVYNSPLHF.

The table lists this clone with a few counts. This chain links TRBV18 with TRBJ1-5, with D perhaps matching TRBD1 (6 bases). This CDR3 spans 14 amino acids. CDR1 is KGHSH and CDR2 is LQKENI in the germline V gene. Trimming took 1 base from V and 7 from J, leaving 11 bases between them. The CDR3 spells CASSPLQGLQPQHF. DNA for the CDR3: TGTGCCAGCTCACCACTACAGGGTTTGCAGCCCCAGCATTTT.

The J gene is TRBJ2-7, the V gene TRBV19, with 7 positions matching TRBD2. The CDR3 sequence is 16 residues long. V was clipped by 2 bases and J by 5 bases; unmatched bases: 12. Looked up from germline, CDR1 is LNHDA and CDR2 is SQIVND (reference sequence). The CDR3 DNA reads as TGTGCCAGTAGTATAAGCGGGACGGGTCGCTCGGACGAGCAGTACTTC. Translating it yields CASSISGTGRSDEQYF. The variable domain in full, completed from reference TRBV19 and TRBJ2-7, reads DGGITQSPKYLFRKEGQNVTLSCEQNLNHDAMYWYRQDPGQGLRLIYYSQIVNDFQKGDIAEGYSVSREKKESFPLTVTSAQKNPTAFYLCASSISGTGRSDEQYFGPGTRLTVT.

This sequence joins TRBV5-1 and TRBJ2-5; the D gene is possibly TRBD2 (5 bases). CDR1 and CDR2 from the germline V gene are SGHRS and YFSETQ. This CDR3 has 14 amino acids. V gave up 2 bases and J gave up 1 base, with 9 bases separating them. CDR3 DNA sequence: TGCGCCAGCAGCTTTGGAGCGGTCCAAGAGACCCAGTACTTC. It encodes CASSFGAVQETQYF.

This sequence joins TRBV5-4 and TRBJ1-6; D possibly corresponds to TRBD1 (5 bases). There are 15 residues in the CDR3. Per germline, CDR1 SGHNT and CDR2 YYREEE (reference sequence). V was pared by 0 bases and J by 5 bases, with 9 bases between. Here the CDR3 DNA reads TGTGCCAGCAGCTTGGCAGGGAATAATAATTCACCCCTCCACTTT. It yields the protein CASSLAGNNNSPLHF.

The V and J genes are TRBV7-3 and TRBJ1-6; unclear D gene. Germline CDR1 is SGHTA and CDR2 is FQGTGA. The CDR3 is 16 residues long. V gave up 1 base and J gave up 9 bases, with 16 bases separating them. The CDR3 nucleotides are TGTGCCAGCAGCTTAAGGGCCTGGGAGGTGGGTTCACCCCTCCACTTT. It yields the protein CASSLRAWEVGSPLHF.

The V gene is TRBV29-1, the J gene TRBJ1-6; TRBD1 agrees at 7 bases. The V gene end was trimmed by 6 bases and the J gene end by 7 bases; junction bases not matched to a gene: 9. This CDR3 has 14 residues. Germline V lookup: CDR1 SQVTM, CDR2 ANQGSEA. The CDR3: CSVGGGGPNSPLHF. The DNA for the CDR3 is TGCAGCGTCGGAGGAGGGGGCCCGAATTCACCCCTCCACTTT.

The chain is built from TRBV7-8 and TRBJ2-7; 7 bases are shared with TRBD1. V was pared by 0 bases and J by 2 bases, with 1 base of the junction left unmatched. This CDR3 comprises 14 residues. CDR1 and CDR2 (germline): SGHVS, FQNEAQ. The CDR3 is CASSLAGTAYEQYF. CDR3 DNA sequence: TGTGCCAGCAGCTTAGCCGGGACAGCCTACGAGCAGTACTTC. Supplemented by reference TRBV7-8 and TRBJ2-7, the full variable domain reads GAGVSQSPRYKVAKRGQDVALRCDPISGHVSLFWYQQALGQGPEFLTYFQNEAQLDKSGLPSDRFFAERPEGSVSTLKIQRTQQEDSAVYLCASSLAGTAYEQYFGPGTRLTVT.

The gene calls are TRBV4-1 and TRBJ2-5, with 11 bases fitting TRBD2. V lost 4 bases, J lost 2 bases, and 3 bases stayed unmatched. Germline CDR1 MGHRA, CDR2 YSYEKL. CDR3 length: 15 residues. The CDR3 region is CASSRTSGFQETQYF. The CDR3 coding sequence is TGCGCCAGCAGCCGGACTAGCGGGTTTCAAGAGACCCAGTACTTC.

The chain links TRBV2 to TRBJ2-7; 9 bases line up with TRBD1. The V segment lost 8 bases and the J segment 2 bases; nucleotides outside the gene matches: 7. Germline-derived CDR1 and CDR2 are SNHLY and FYNNEI. The length of the CDR3 is 14 residues. As DNA, the CDR3 is TGTGCCAGCGTACGGGGGACAGGGACCTACGAGCAGTACTTC. This translates into CASVRGTGTYEQYF.

This chain links TRBV24-1 with TRBJ1-2, with D perhaps TRBD1 (6 bases). Per the germline V gene, CDR1 is KGHDR and CDR2 is SFDVKD. The CDR3 length is 14 residues. The germline V and J ends were trimmed by 4 bases and 4 bases, with 12 bases remaining between them. CDR3 loop: CATSDHDRSYGYTF. The CDR3, as DNA: TGTGCCACCAGTGACCATGACAGGTCCTATGGCTACACCTTC.

J is TRBJ1-1 and V is TRBV6-5, with D tentatively TRBD1 (6 bases). The germline V gene encodes CDR1 MNHEY and CDR2 SVGAGI. Deletions cut 5 bases from V and 8 bases from J, with 15 bases between. The CDR3 extends over 13 amino acids. The CDR3 region is CASSITGKTEAFF. As DNA, the CDR3 is TGTGCCAGCAGTATTACAGGGAAGACAGAAGCTTTCTTT.

The chain's CDR3 is CASTRGNLGTDTQYF. The DNA for the CDR3 is TGCGCCAGCACCCGGGGGAACCTTGGTACAGATACGCAGTATTTT. This sequence joins TRBV5-1 and TRBJ2-3, with D perhaps matching TRBD2 (6 bases). The germline gives CDR1 SGHRS, CDR2 YFSETQ. V was shortened by 6 bases and J by 3 bases, with 17 bases between the two germline ends. The CDR3 loop spans 15 amino acids.

This clone was recorded once. J is TRBJ2-7 and V is TRBV5-1; 15 nucleotides align to TRBD2. CDR1 and CDR2 (germline): SGHRS, YFSETQ. The CDR3 totals 19 residues. J was trimmed by 3 bases and V by 0 bases; bases with no gene match: 10. CDR3 bases: TGCGCCAGCAGCTTGGAGGGACTAGCGGGAGGAAAAGTCTTCTACGAGCAGTACTTC. As protein: CASSLEGLAGGKVFYEQYF.